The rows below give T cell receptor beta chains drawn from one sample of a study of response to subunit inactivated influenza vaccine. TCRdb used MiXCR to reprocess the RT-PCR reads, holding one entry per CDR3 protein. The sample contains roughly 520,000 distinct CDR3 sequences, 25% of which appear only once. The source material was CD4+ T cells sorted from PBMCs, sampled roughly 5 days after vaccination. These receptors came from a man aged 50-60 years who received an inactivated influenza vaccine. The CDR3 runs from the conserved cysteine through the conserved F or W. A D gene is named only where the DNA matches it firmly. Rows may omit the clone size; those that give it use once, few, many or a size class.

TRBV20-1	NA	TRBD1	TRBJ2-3	TGCAGTGCTAGAGGGCCAGGCCGGACAGGGGAAGGCACAGATACGCAGTATTTT	CSARGPGRTGEGTDTQYF
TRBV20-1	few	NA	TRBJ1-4	TGCAGTGCAAGGGGACAAGTGAATGAGAAACTGTTTTTT	CSARGQVNEKLFF
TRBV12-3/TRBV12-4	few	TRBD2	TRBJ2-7	TGTGCCAGCAGCCCCTTGGGCGGGAGGGCCAGGGACGAGCAGTACTTC	CASSPLGGRARDEQYF
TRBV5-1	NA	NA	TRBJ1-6	TGCGCCAGCAGCTCCGGGGAGCTCGCGCGGACCCTCCACTTT	CASSSGELARTLHF
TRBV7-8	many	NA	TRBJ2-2	TGTGCCAGCAGCTTAGGGCTAGAGGTGTGGGTCACCGGGGAGCTGTTTTTT	CASSLGLEVWVTGELFF
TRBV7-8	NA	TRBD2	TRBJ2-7	TGTGCCAGCAGCTGGGGGCGGGGGGCCCGCTACGAGCAGTACTTC	CASSWGRGARYEQYF
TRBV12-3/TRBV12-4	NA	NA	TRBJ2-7	TGTGCCAGCAGGCAAACAGGGAGCTCCTACGAGCAGTACTTC	CASRQTGSSYEQYF
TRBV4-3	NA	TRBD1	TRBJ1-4	TGCGCCAGCAGCCAGGACAGGGAGAGGGAAAAACTGTTTTTT	CASSQDREREKLFF
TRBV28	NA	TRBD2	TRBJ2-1	TGTGCCAGCACGGTGACTAGCGGGAGGGGTTACAATGAGCAGTTCTTC	CASTVTSGRGYNEQFF
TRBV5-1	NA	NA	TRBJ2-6	TGCGCCAGCACTCCCGGGGACTCTGGGGCCAACGTCCTGACTTTC	CASTPGDSGANVLTF
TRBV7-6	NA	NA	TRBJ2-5	TGTGCCAGCAGCTTAATTTCCACCCGAAAAGAGACCCAGTACTTC	CASSLISTRKETQYF
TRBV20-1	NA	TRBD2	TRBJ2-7	TGCAGTGTCCTACCCCCGGGACTAGACGAGCAGTACTTC	CSVLPPGLDEQYF
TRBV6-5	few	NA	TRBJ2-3	TGTGCCAGCAGTTACTGGGGGGGGGCCGGCACAGATACGCAGTATTTT	CASSYWGGAGTDTQYF
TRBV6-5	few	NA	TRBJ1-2	TGTGCCAGCAGTTCATCACGGGACTCGGGAGACTATGGCTACACCTTC	CASSSSRDSGDYGYTF
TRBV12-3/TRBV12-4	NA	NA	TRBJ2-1	TGTGCCAGCAGATGGTCGGCAGCCAATGAGCAGTTCTTC	CASRWSAANEQFF
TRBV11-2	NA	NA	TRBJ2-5	TGTGCCAGCAGCTTCCCTATGGGACGGCAAGAGACCCAGTACTTC	CASSFPMGRQETQYF
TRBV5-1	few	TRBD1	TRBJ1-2	TGCGCCAGCAGCTTGACCCCGGACAGGCAACTCTATGGCTACACCTTC	CASSLTPDRQLYGYTF
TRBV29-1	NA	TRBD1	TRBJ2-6	TGCAGCGTTGAAGACAGGACAGGGTCTGGGGCCAACGTCCTGACTTTC	CSVEDRTGSGANVLTF
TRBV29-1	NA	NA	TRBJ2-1	TGCAGCGTTGCGAAGCGAGCCTACAATGAGCAGTTCTTC	CSVAKRAYNEQFF
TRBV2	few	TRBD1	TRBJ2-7	TGTGCCAGCAGACGACAGGGGACGGGGTACGAGCAGTACTTC	CASRRQGTGYEQYF
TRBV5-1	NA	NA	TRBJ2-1	TGCGCCAGCAGCCTAGGACAGACCTACAATGAGCAGTTCTTC	CASSLGQTYNEQFF
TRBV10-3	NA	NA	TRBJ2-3	TGTGCCATCAGTGAGCTCGGGCAGAGCAGAGATACGCAGTATTTT	CAISELGQSRDTQYF
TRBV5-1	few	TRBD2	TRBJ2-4	TGCGCCAGCAGCTTGAGCTGGGCACTAGCGGGGCAAAACATTCAGTACTTC	CASSLSWALAGQNIQYF
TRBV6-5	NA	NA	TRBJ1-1	TGTGCCAGCAGTTACGTTCAGGGAAACACTGAAGCTTTCTTT	CASSYVQGNTEAFF
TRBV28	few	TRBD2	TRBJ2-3	TGTGCCAGCAGTTTACCGCCTCCGAGCGGGAGGGCCAGGTCCTCAGATACGCAGTATTTT	CASSLPPPSGRARSSDTQYF
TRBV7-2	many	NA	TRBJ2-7	TGTGCCAGCAGCCTCGACCCCTCCTACGAGCAGTACTTC	CASSLDPSYEQYF
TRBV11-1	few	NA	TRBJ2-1	TGTGCCAGCAGCTTAGATGTCGCTAGCGTTAATGAGCAGTTCTTC	CASSLDVASVNEQFF
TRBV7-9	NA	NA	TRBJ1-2	TGTGCCAGCACCACCTCCTGGGGCAACTATGGCTACACCTTC	CASTTSWGNYGYTF
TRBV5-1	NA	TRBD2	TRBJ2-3	TGCGCCAGCAGCTGGTGGACTAGCGGGAGTCCAGATACGCAGTATTTT	CASSWWTSGSPDTQYF
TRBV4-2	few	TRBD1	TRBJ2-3	TGTGCCAGCAGCCAAGATTTACAGGGGGCATTTGCGCAGTATTTT	CASSQDLQGAFAQYF
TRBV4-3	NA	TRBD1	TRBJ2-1	TGCGCCAGCAGCCAAGAGTCAGGGGGCTCCTACAATGAGCAGTTCTTC	CASSQESGGSYNEQFF
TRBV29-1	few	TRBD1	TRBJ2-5	TGCAGCGCGAGACTTTCCCTCAGGGGGCGGGCACAAGAGACCCAGTACTTC	CSARLSLRGRAQETQYF
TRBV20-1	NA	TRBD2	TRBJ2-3	TGCAGTGCTGCCCAGAGCGGGGGTACGCAGTATTTT	CSAAQSGGTQYF
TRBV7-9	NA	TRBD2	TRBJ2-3	TGTGCCAGTAGAAGACTAGCGGACACAGATACGCAGTATTTT	CASRRLADTDTQYF
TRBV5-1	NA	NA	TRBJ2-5	TGCGCCAGCAGCTTGTACGGGGAAGAGACCCAGTACTTC	CASSLYGEETQYF
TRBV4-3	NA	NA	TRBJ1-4	TGCGCCAGCAGCCTCGACGGGGCGCGTTCAACTAATGAAAAACTGTTTTTT	CASSLDGARSTNEKLFF
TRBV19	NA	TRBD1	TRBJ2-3	TGTGCCAGCGCAGGGGGCAGGTCGCCGATCCGAACGCAGTATTTT	CASAGGRSPIRTQYF
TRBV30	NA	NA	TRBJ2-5	TGTGCCTGGATCCCGGGACGCTCAAACGGAGAGACCCAGTACTTC	CAWIPGRSNGETQYF
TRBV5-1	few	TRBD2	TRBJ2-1	TGCGCCAGCAGCCTCCCCGGACTAGCGGGAGTTCCTACTGAGCAGTTCTTC	CASSLPGLAGVPTEQFF
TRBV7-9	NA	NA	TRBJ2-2	TGTGCCAGCAGCCCTGGTCTCCTGCTGGCCGGGGAGCTGTTTTTT	CASSPGLLLAGELFF
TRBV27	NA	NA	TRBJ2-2	TGTGCCAGCATACCGAATGAAGGCGGGGAGCTGTTTTTT	CASIPNEGGELFF
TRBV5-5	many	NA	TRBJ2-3	TGTGCCAGCAGCTTGCGTTTTGTAGAATCGCAGTATTTT	CASSLRFVESQYF
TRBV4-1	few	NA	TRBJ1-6	TGCGCCAGCAGCCAAGAAACGGGACAAGTCAATTCACCCCTCCACTTT	CASSQETGQVNSPLHF
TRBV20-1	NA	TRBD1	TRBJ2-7	TGCAGTGCTAGAGGTGGGACAGGCACTTCAACCCCCTACGAGCAGTACTTC	CSARGGTGTSTPYEQYF
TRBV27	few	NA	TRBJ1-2	TGTGCCAGCAGTTACGCGCCGACTGGGGGTTTTGGCTACACCTTC	CASSYAPTGGFGYTF
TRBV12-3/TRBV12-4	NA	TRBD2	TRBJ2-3	TGTGCCAGCAGTTTTTATGCGGCTAGCGGGAGTGTTACGCAGTATTTT	CASSFYAASGSVTQYF
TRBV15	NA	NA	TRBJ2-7	TGTGCCACCAGCAGATACATAGGGGGCGAGCAGTACTTC	CATSRYIGGEQYF
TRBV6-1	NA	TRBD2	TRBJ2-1	TGTGCCAGCAGACGCGGGGGGGCTTTCAATGAGCAGTTCTTC	CASRRGGAFNEQFF
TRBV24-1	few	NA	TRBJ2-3	TGTGCCACCAGTGTTCGGGATAGGAGTGGAGATACGCAGTATTTT	CATSVRDRSGDTQYF
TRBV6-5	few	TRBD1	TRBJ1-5	TGTGCCAGCAGTTACAACGGGGACAGGCGTTATAGCAATCAGCCCCAGCATTTT	CASSYNGDRRYSNQPQHF
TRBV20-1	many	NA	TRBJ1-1	TGCAGTGCTGTCCGGGACCAGAACACTGAAGCTTTCTTT	CSAVRDQNTEAFF
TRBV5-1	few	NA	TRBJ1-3	TGCGCCAGCAGCTTGGGTTACAGGGCCTCTGGAAACACCATATATTTT	CASSLGYRASGNTIYF
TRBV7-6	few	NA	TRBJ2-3	TGTGCCAGCAGCTTTAGGGGGGCTGATGGCACAGATACGCAGTATTTT	CASSFRGADGTDTQYF